The 5 T cell receptor beta chains below come from one sample, sequenced in a study of T-cell memory formation after mild COVID-19. One entry per CDR3 protein results from TCRdb running MiXCR on the 5' RACE reads. The sample holds 470,000 or so distinct CDR3 sequences, approximately 18% seen once. Sequenced input: PBMCs or a T cell subset sorted from them (not recorded which). These receptor sequences come from an adult woman who had mild COVID-19 (a few samples of this study predate the infection). Cell type and time point are not known.

The gene calls are TRBV27 and TRBJ1-2; no firm D call. Germline assignment: CDR1 MNHEY and CDR2 SMNVEV (reference sequence). V shed 4 bases and J shed 0 bases, with 9 bases lying between them. The CDR3 is 14 amino acids. CDR3 coding DNA: TGTGCCAGCAGTTGGAGGATGTCTAACTATGGCTACACCTTC. As protein: CASSWRMSNYGYTF.

This clonotype appeared a few times. The V call is TRBV6-2 or TRBV6-3, the J call TRBJ2-2, with D possibly being TRBD1 (7 bases). Germline V gene sequence: CDR1 MNHEY, CDR2 SVGEGT. This CDR3 has 16 residues. V lost 5 bases and J lost 13, with 26 bases in between. The CDR3 bases are TGTGCCAGCAGTGCCAACAGGGGTATAACCCGGGGAGGGCTGTTTTTT. Translated, it gives CASSANRGITRGGLFF.

The rearrangement uses TRBV21-1 and TRBJ2-5. TRBV21-1 is annotated as a pseudogene. This CDR3 comprises 15 residues. CDR3 sequence (DNA): TGTGCCAGCAGCAAAGTGATAGAAGACCAAGAGACCCAGTACTTC. Translated: CASSKVIEDQETQYF.

V is TRBV7-2 and J is TRBJ2-7; 10 bases are a match to TRBD2. The CDR3 extends over 18 amino acids. From germline, CDR1 is SGHTA and CDR2 FQGNSA. J lost 1 base, V lost 2 bases, and 11 bases had no gene match. The CDR3 reads CASSLRPSGSYLSYEQYF. In nucleotides, the CDR3 is TGTGCCAGCAGCTTAAGACCTAGCGGGAGTTACCTATCCTACGAGCAGTACTTC.

This clonotype was counted between two and nine times. This chain links TRBV6-1 with TRBJ1-5; no definite D call. Germline V CDR1 and CDR2: MNHNS, SASEGT. Trimming removed 2 bases from V and 6 bases from J, with 11 bases in between. CDR3 length: 14 residues. CDR3 DNA: TGTGCCAGCAGTGAAATATTTTCCACTCAGCCCCAGCATTTT. Protein: CASSEIFSTQPQHF.